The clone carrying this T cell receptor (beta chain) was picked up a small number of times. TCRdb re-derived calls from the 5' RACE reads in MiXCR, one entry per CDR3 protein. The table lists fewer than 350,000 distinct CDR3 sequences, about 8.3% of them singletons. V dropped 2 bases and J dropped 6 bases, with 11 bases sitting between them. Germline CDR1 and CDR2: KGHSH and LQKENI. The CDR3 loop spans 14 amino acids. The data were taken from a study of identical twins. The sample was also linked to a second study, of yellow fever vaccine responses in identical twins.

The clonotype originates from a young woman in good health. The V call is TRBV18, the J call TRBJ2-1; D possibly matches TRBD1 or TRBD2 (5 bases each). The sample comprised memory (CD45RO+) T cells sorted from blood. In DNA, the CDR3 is TGTGCCAGCTCACCAGCCGGGACCCGCAATGAGCAGTTCTTC. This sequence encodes CASSPAGTRNEQFF.